The 2 T cell receptor beta chains below were found in one sample sequenced in a study of cytomegalovirus exposure and HLA in healthy donors. PCR amplification relied on 60 Vbeta primers (plus 13 Jbeta primers). Produced via immunoSEQ multiplex PCR; TCRdb's table is partial and in-frame only. The data hold about 230,000 clones, with 77% observed a single time. The sequencing input was PBMCs. Source of these receptors: a woman aged 55-70 years in good health and CMV-seropositive.

This clone was recorded a few times. The rearrangement joins TRBV29-1 to TRBJ1-5; tentative D call: TRBD1 (5 bases). This CDR3 has 14 residues. Trimming shortened V by 4 bases and J by 3 bases, and 13 bases separated the two germline ends. CDR1 and CDR2 (germline): SQVTM, ANQGSEA. As DNA, the CDR3 is TGCAGCGTTGTGGGGCAGGACCCCAATCAGCCCCAGCATTTT. This gives the protein CSVVGQDPNQPQHF.

The chain links TRBV28 to TRBJ1-6, with TRBD1 matching 10 bases. Germline CDR1 and CDR2: MDHEN and SYDVKM. The CDR3 has 15 amino acids. Trimming cost V 4 bases and J 8 bases; bases outside gene matches: 5. The CDR3: CASSSWTGGDSPLHF. CDR3 coding DNA: TGTGCCAGCAGTTCTTGGACAGGGGGGGATTCACCCCTCCACTTT.